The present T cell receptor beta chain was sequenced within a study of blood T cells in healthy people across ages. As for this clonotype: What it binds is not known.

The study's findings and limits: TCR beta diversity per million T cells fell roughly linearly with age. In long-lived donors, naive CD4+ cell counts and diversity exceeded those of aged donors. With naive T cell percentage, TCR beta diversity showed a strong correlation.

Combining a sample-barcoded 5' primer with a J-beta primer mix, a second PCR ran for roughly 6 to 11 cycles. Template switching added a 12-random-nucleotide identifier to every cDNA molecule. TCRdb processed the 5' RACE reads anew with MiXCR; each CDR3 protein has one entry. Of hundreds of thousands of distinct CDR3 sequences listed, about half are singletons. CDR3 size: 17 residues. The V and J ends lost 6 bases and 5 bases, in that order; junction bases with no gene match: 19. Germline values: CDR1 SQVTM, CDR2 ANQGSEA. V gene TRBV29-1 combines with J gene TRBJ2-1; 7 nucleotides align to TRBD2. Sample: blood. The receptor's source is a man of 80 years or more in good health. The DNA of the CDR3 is TGCAGCGTAGCCCGGGTCCGACTAGCCGGCGGGAACAATGAGCAGTTCTTC. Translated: CSVARVRLAGGNNEQFF.